This TCR beta chain originates from a study of T cell responses to AZD1222 COVID-19 vaccine. Study-level findings and limits: Seropositive status at baseline applied to only a handful of AZD1222 recipients.

Pooled in the analysis were second doses at about 4 or about 12 weeks. Sequencing was performed with immunoSEQ multiplex PCR; in TCRdb, only in-frame clones are kept and a portion is missing. The data contain about 130,000 clones, around nine tenths of them singletons. About this clone: The antigen remains undetermined.

Germline-derived CDR1 and CDR2 are SGHDT and YYEEEE. The ends lost 2 bases at V and 2 bases at J; junction bases unmatched: 9. The CDR3 has 17 amino acids. The chain links TRBV5-6 to TRBJ2-1; 8 positions agree with TRBD2. This TCR was sampled from an adult who received the AZD1222 COVID-19 vaccine. The sequences come from peripheral blood, collected 28 days after the second AZD1222 dose. This CDR3 is CASSFGRREGPYNEQFF. The CDR3 nucleotides read TGTGCCAGCAGCTTCGGTCGTCGGGAGGGCCCCTACAATGAGCAGTTCTTC.